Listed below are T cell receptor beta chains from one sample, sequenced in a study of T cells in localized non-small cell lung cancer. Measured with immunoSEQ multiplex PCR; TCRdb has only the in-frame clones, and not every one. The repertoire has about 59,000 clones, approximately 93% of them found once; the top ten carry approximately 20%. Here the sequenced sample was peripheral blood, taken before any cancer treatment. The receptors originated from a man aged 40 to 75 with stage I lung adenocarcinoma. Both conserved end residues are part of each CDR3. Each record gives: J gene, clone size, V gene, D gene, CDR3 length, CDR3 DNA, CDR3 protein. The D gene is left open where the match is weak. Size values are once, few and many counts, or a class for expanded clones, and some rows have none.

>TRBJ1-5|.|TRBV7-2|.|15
TGTGCCAGCAGCCGGGACTTCCAGAGCAATCAGCCCCAGCATTTT
CASSRDFQSNQPQHF
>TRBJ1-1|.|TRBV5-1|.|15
TGCGCCAGCAGCTTGGGCACAACCATGAACACTGAAGCTTTCTTT
CASSLGTTMNTEAFF
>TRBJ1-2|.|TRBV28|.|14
TGTGCCAGCAGTTTAAGCCTCGGGAACTATGGCTACACCTTC
CASSLSLGNYGYTF
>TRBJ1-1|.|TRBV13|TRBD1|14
TGTGCCAGCAGCTTCGGACAGGGAACCACTGAAGCTTTCTTT
CASSFGQGTTEAFF
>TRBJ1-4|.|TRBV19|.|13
TGTGCCACTCTCCAAGGGGTAAGTGAAAAACTGTTTTTT
CATLQGVSEKLFF
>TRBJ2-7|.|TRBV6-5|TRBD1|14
TGTGCCAGCGCCCCCGCACAGGGGGCATACGAGCAGTACTTC
CASAPAQGAYEQYF
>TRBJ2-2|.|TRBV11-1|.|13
TGTGCCAGCAGCTCGGCCGGAGACGGGGAGCTGTTTTTT
CASSSAGDGELFF
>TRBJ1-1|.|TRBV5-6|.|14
TGTGCCAGCAGCTACGACAGCGTGAACACTGAAGCTTTCTTT
CASSYDSVNTEAFF
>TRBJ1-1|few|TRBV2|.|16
TGTGCCAGCAGTGAAAGCGGGTATCGTAGGAACACTGAAGCTTTCTTT
CASSESGYRRNTEAFF
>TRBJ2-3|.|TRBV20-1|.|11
TGCAGTGCCCAACGCGCAGATACGCAGTATTTT
CSAQRADTQYF
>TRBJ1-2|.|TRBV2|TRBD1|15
TGTGCCAGCAGTGAAGGGGGACAGACCTACTATGGCTACACCTTC
CASSEGGQTYYGYTF
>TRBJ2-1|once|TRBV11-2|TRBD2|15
TGTGCCAGCAGCTCCCTTAGCGGGAGTATCAATGAGCAGTTCTTC
CASSSLSGSINEQFF
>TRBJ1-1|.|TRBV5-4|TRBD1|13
TGTGCCAGCAGAGGGCAGGGGGGAACTGAAGCTTTCTTT
CASRGQGGTEAFF
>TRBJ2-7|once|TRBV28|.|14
TGTGCCAGCAGTCTCCCCCCACTGAGCTTGGAGCAGTACTTC
CASSLPPLSLEQYF
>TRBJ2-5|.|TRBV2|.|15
TGTGCCAGCAGTGTGTATTCGTTGGGGCAAGAGACCCAGTACTTC
CASSVYSLGQETQYF
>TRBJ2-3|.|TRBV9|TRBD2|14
TGTGCCAGCGGGCTAGCGGGAGGAGGGGATACGCAGTATTTT
CASGLAGGGDTQYF
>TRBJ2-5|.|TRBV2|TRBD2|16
TGTGCCAGCAGCCCTAGGACTAGCGGGGACCAAGAGACCCAGTACTTC
CASSPRTSGDQETQYF
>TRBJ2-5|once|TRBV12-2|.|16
TGTGCAAGTCGCTTCGTACGGCGGGGGATTCAAGAGACCCAGTACTTC
CASRFVRRGIQETQYF
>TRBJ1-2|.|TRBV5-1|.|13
TGCGCCAGCAGCTTGGGGGGAAACTATGGCTACACCTTC
CASSLGGNYGYTF
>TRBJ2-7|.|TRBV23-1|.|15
TGCGCCAGCAGTCAATGCACCCCCATCTCCTACGAGCAGTACTTC
CASSQCTPISYEQYF
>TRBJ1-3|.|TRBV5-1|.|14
TGCGCCAGCAGCTTGGAACAGGGCGGAAACACCATATATTTT
CASSLEQGGNTIYF
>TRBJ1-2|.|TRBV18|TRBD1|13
TGTGCCAGCTCCCCAGGGGGCGACTATGGCTACACCTTC
CASSPGGDYGYTF
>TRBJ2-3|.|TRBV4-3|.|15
TGCGCCAGCAGCCAAGATTCGACCAGAGGAGATACGCAGTATTTT
CASSQDSTRGDTQYF
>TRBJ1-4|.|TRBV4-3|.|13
TGCGCCAGCAGCGTAGAAACTAATGAAAAACTGTTTTTT
CASSVETNEKLFF
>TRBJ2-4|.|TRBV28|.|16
TGTGCCAGCAGCTCAGCGACAGACATAGCCAAAAACATTCAGTACTTC
CASSSATDIAKNIQYF
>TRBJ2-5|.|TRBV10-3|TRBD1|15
TGTGCCATCAGTGAGTTCGGGACAGCTCAAGAGACCCAGTACTTC
CAISEFGTAQETQYF
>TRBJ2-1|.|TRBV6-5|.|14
TGTGCCAGCAGTTACTCGATTCGCGATAATGAGCAGTTCTTC
CASSYSIRDNEQFF
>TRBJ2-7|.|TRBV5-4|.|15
TGTGCCAGCAGCTTGAGGGGGGGATCCGCCTACGAGCAGTACTTC
CASSLRGGSAYEQYF
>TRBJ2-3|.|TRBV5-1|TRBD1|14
TGCGCCAGCAGCCCTGGGACAGGCACAGATACGCAGTATTTT
CASSPGTGTDTQYF
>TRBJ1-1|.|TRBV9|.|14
TGTGCCAGCAGCGAAGGAGTTGGTTACACTGAAGCTTTCTTT
CASSEGVGYTEAFF
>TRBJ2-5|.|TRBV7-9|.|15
TGTGCCAGCAGCTTAGCGTGGCCAGCGAGGGAGACCCAGTACTTC
CASSLAWPARETQYF
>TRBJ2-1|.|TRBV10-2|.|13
TGCGCCACCAGGGGTTCTTCCTACAATGAGCAGTTCTTC
CATRGSSYNEQFF
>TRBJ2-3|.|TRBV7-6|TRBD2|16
TGTGCCAGCAGCCCGGGGACTAGCGGGAGGAGGTATACGCAGTATTTT
CASSPGTSGRRYTQYF
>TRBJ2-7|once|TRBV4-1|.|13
TGCGCCAGCAGCCTAGAGAGCTCCTACGAGCAGTACTTC
CASSLESSYEQYF
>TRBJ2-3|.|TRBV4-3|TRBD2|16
TGCGCCAGCAGCCTTGCTAGCGGTAAACGCACAGATACGCAGTATTTT
CASSLASGKRTDTQYF
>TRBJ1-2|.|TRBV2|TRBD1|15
TGTGCCAGCAGCTCAATAAAGGGGGCGAGCTATGGCTACACCTTC
CASSSIKGASYGYTF
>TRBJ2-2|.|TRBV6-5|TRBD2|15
TGTGCCAGCAGTTCCGGGACTAGGAACACCGGGGAGCTGTTTTTT
CASSSGTRNTGELFF
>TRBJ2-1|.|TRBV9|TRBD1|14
TGTGCCAGCAGCCCCCGACAGGGGCGGGATGAGCAGTTCTTC
CASSPRQGRDEQFF
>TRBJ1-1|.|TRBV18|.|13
TGTGCCAGCTCATCACAGGAGAACACTGAAGCTTTCTTT
CASSSQENTEAFF
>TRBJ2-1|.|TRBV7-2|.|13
TGTGCCAGCAGCTTATCAAAGGGGAATGAGCAGTTCTTC
CASSLSKGNEQFF
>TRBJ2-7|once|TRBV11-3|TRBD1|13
TGTGCCAGCGGACGACAGGGGGCGAACGAGCAGTACTTC
CASGRQGANEQYF
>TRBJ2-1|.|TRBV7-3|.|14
TGTGCCAGCAGTCAGCAGGAGGGGGTCAATGAGCAGTTCTTC
CASSQQEGVNEQFF
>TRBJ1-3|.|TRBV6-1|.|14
TGTGCCAGCAGTGTTCGGACATCTGGAAACACCATATATTTT
CASSVRTSGNTIYF
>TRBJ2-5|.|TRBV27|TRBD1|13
TGTGCCAGCAGTTCGGGGACAGGGTCTCCTCAGTACTTC
CASSSGTGSPQYF
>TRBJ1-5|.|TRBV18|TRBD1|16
TGTGCCAGCTCCCCAGAACAGGGGGAGGGCAATCAGCCCCAGCATTTT
CASSPEQGEGNQPQHF